The TCR beta chain under discussion was sequenced for a study of CD8+ T cells in alopecia areata. Across the study: Patients took tofacitinib for 6 to 18 months, followed by 6 drug-free months.

On this clone: Other DNA sequences of this sample code for an identical CDR3.

Researchers took lesional scalp punch biopsies and peripheral blood from people who were alopecia areata patients. Starting from PBMCs, sorting isolated CD4+ and CD8+ T cells. In each case, RNA was isolated and then reverse transcribed into cDNA as the sequencing template. Assay: immunoSEQ multiplex PCR; the TCRdb copy retains only in-frame clones and omits some. The sample lists some 170,000 clones; approximately 59% were seen once. Looked up from germline, CDR1 is SQVTM and CDR2 is ANQGSEA. This CDR3 is built from 8 residues. V shed 3 bases and J shed 8 bases, with 1 base lying between them. The specimen was CD4+ T cells sorted from blood, collected at week 0. This receptor was taken from a human donor with alopecia areata. The chain employs TRBV29-1 and TRBJ1-2; D remains unclear. Written as DNA, the CDR3 is TGCAGCGTTGAGGGCTACACCTTC. It codes for CSVEGYTF.